A single sample gave rise to the 30 T cell receptor beta chains below, sequenced in a study of cytomegalovirus exposure and HLA in healthy donors. The PCR employed 60 Vbeta primers together with 13 Jbeta primers. Sequencing used immunoSEQ multiplex PCR; TCRdb keeps in-frame clones, though not all of them. The sample carries roughly 160,000 clones, roughly 80% recorded once. Specimen: PBMCs. The source is a man aged 18 to 30 in good health and CMV-seropositive.

The V call is TRBV7-3, the J call TRBJ2-1; TRBD1 might be the D (6 bases). CDR3 length equals 15 residues. V gave up 6 bases and J gave up 7 bases, with 19 bases separating them. CDR1 and CDR2 from the germline V gene are SGHTA and FQGTGA. The CDR3 DNA follows: TGTGCCAGCAGTCGTGGGACAACCCAAAAGAATGAGCAGTTCTTC. Protein sequence: CASSRGTTQKNEQFF. Combining the CDR3 with reference TRBV7-3 and TRBJ2-1 gives the whole variable domain GAGVSQTPSNKVTEKGKYVELRCDPISGHTALYWYRQSLGQGPEFLIYFQGTGAADDSGLPNDRFFAVRPEGSVSTLKIQRTERGDSAVYLCASSRGTTQKNEQFFGPGTRLTVL.

The CDR3 region is CASSENWSVPSFF. The DNA of the CDR3 is TGTGCCAGCAGTGAAAACTGGTCCGTCCCCTCTTTCTTT. This chain connects TRBV6-1 to TRBJ1-1; D is uncertain. V lost 2 bases and J lost 12, with 16 bases in between. This CDR3 has 13 amino acids. Germline CDR1 MNHNS, CDR2 SASEGT.

The sample holds one count of this clone. J is TRBJ1-5 and V is TRBV5-4, with D hard to call. The V end was cut by 4 bases, the J end by 7 bases, with 12 bases between. Germline loops: CDR1 SGHNT, CDR2 YYREEE (reference sequence). The CDR3 is made up of 13 amino acids. The CDR3 DNA is TGTGCCAGCAGCCCGGAGGCGGGACAGCCCCAGCATTTT. Translation gives CASSPEAGQPQHF.

The chain couples TRBV6-6 to TRBJ2-7; D may be TRBD2 (6 bases). The germline V and J ends were trimmed by 0 bases and 2 bases, with 11 bases remaining between them. Germline V gene sequence: CDR1 MNHNY, CDR2 SVGAGI (reference sequence). The CDR3 length is 15 residues. The CDR3 protein is CASSYSGDSAYEQYF. CDR3 sequence (DNA): TGTGCCAGCAGTTACTCAGGGGACTCCGCCTACGAGCAGTACTTC.

This sequence joins TRBV19 and TRBJ1-2; D perhaps matches TRBD1 (6 bases). V was trimmed by 3 bases and J by 4 bases, leaving 9 bases between them. CDR3 length: 13 amino acids. CDR1 is LNHDA and CDR2 is SQIVND in the germline V gene (reference sequence). The CDR3 spells CASSIQGGYGYTF. For the CDR3, the DNA is TGTGCCAGTAGTATCCAAGGGGGCTATGGCTACACCTTC.

The chain's CDR3 is CASRTGQGASNEQFF. CDR3 DNA: TGCGCCAGCAGGACTGGACAGGGAGCGAGCAATGAGCAGTTCTTC. The chain uses TRBV5-1 and TRBJ2-1, with 8 nucleotides matching TRBD1. The trim removed 5 bases at V and 6 bases at J, leaving 10 bases unmatched. This CDR3 spans 15 amino acids. Germline V gene sequence: CDR1 SGHRS, CDR2 YFSETQ.

This rearrangement joins TRBV6-1 to TRBJ2-3, with TRBD1 matching over 10 bases. V lost 5 bases to trimming and J lost 3 bases; unmatched junction nucleotides: 5. The CDR3 totals 15 residues. Germline assignment: CDR1 MNHNS and CDR2 SASEGT. The CDR3 here is CASSLGTGATDTQYF. CDR3 DNA: TGTGCCAGCAGTTTAGGGACAGGGGCTACAGATACGCAGTATTTT.

The chain recombines TRBV10-3 with TRBJ2-7, with 10 bases matching TRBD1. This CDR3 is 14 amino acids long. CDR1 is ENHRY and CDR2 is SYGVKD in the germline V gene. V shed 6 bases and J 5 bases; nucleotides not matched to a gene: 7. DNA for the CDR3: TGTGCCATCAGCCCGGGACAGGGGATCCACGAGCAGTACTTC. This sequence encodes CAISPGQGIHEQYF.

The V and J genes are TRBV25-1 and TRBJ2-3; weak D call: TRBD1 (6 bases). The ends were cut back, 4 bases at V and 3 bases at J, with 14 bases in the middle. The CDR3 is 15 amino acids. The germline V gene has CDR1 MGHDK and CDR2 SYGVNS. Here the CDR3 reads CASSALTGQTDTQYF. The CDR3 DNA reads TGTGCCAGCAGTGCCTTGACAGGTCAAACAGATACGCAGTATTTT.

CDR3 protein: CASSLAVNEQFF. The CDR3 DNA is TGTGCCAGCAGCTTGGCAGTTAATGAGCAGTTCTTC. The chain carries TRBV5-4 and TRBJ2-1, with no clear D. The V gene's germline CDR1 is SGHNT and CDR2 YYREEE (reference sequence). The CDR3 is made up of 12 amino acids. The V gene lost 0 bases and the J gene lost 7 bases, with 5 bases spanning the gap. Based on the CDR3 plus reference TRBV5-4 and TRBJ2-1, the full variable domain is ETGVTQSPTHLIKTRGQQVTLRCSSQSGHNTVSWYQQALGQGPQFIFQYYREEENGRGNFPPRFSGLQFPNYSSELNVNALELDDSALYLCASSLAVNEQFFGPGTRLTVL.

A word on this clone: Other DNA variants within this sample encode the same CDR3. The chain uses TRBV7-9 and TRBJ1-2; D remains ambiguous. This CDR3 has 11 amino acids. Germline V CDR1 and CDR2: SEHNR, FQNEAQ (reference sequence). Trimming removed 5 bases at V and 5 bases at J, with 6 bases between. In DNA form, the CDR3 reads TGTGCCAGCAGCGCGTCGTATGGCTACACCTTC. Translated: CASSASYGYTF. Filled out from reference TRBV7-9 and TRBJ1-2, the complete variable domain reads DTGVSQNPRHKITKRGQNVTFRCDPISEHNRLYWYRQTLGQGPEFLTYFQNEAQLEKSRLLSDRFSAERPKGSFSTLEIQRTEQGDSAMYLCASSASYGYTFGSGTRLTVV.

This clone was counted between two and nine times. CDR3 region: CASSSQGRPSTDTQYF. The CDR3 DNA is TGCGCCAGCAGCTCCCAGGGCCGCCCTAGCACAGATACGCAGTATTTT. The chain is built from TRBV5-1 and TRBJ2-3; tentative D call: TRBD1 (5 bases). The germline V gene has CDR1 SGHRS and CDR2 YFSETQ. The CDR3 is 16 residues long. Trimming stripped 3 bases from V and 0 bases from J, with 14 bases between.

This rearrangement joins TRBV5-6 to TRBJ2-4; a weak D match, TRBD2 (7 bases). Germline values: CDR1 SGHDT, CDR2 YYEEEE. This CDR3 is 16 amino acids long. Trimming removed 4 bases at V and 7 bases at J, with 21 bases between. As DNA, the CDR3 is TGTGCCAGCAGCCTCAACGGGGGGCCGGGGCGGAACATTCAGTACTTC. It translates to CASSLNGGPGRNIQYF. The full variable domain, in which reference TRBV5-6 and TRBJ2-4 provide the parts outside the CDR3, is DAGVTQSPTHLIKTRGQQVTLRCSPKSGHDTVSWYQQALGQGPQFIFQYYEEEERQRGNFPDRFSGHQFPNYSSELNVNALLLGDSALYLCASSLNGGPGRNIQYFGAGTRLSVL.

The chain links TRBV6-4 to TRBJ2-3; D unclear. This CDR3 comprises 13 residues. Germline V gene data show CDR1 as MRHNA and CDR2 as SNTAGT. V shed 6 bases and J shed 4 bases, with 11 bases lying between them. This chain's CDR3 is CASSSTLSDTQYF. The CDR3 DNA sequence: TGTGCCAGCAGCTCTACCCTGTCAGATACGCAGTATTTT.

The chain has TRBV25-1 and TRBJ2-5, with TRBD2 matching 7 bases. Per the germline V gene, CDR1 is MGHDK and CDR2 is SYGVNS. This CDR3 region has 13 residues. V gave up 2 bases and J gave up 5 bases; unmatched junction bases: 2. The CDR3 loop reads CASSEQGGETQYF. CDR3 DNA sequence: TGTGCCAGCAGTGAACAGGGAGGGGAGACCCAGTACTTC.

The chain carries TRBV11-3 and TRBJ2-1; 8 nucleotides agree with TRBD1. After removal of 5 bases from V and 11 bases from J, the junction contained 20 bases not matched to a gene. The CDR3 is 17 residues long. In germline, CDR1 is SGHNT, CDR2 YENEEA. For the CDR3, the DNA is TGTGCCAGCAGCGCAACCTATCCAGGGACAGGCCGATATCAGCAGTTCTTC. Translation gives CASSATYPGTGRYQQFF.

This clone turned up a few times. V usage is TRBV5-1 and J usage is TRBJ2-3; maybe TRBD2 (5 bases). The ends were cut back, 7 bases at V and 0 bases at J, with 9 bases in the middle. The germline V gene encodes CDR1 SGHRS and CDR2 YFSETQ. The CDR3 runs 13 residues. The CDR3 loop is CASSGSSTDTQYF. The CDR3 bases are TGCGCCAGCTCGGGGTCTAGCACAGATACGCAGTATTTT.

The V call is TRBV9, the J call TRBJ2-3, with D possibly TRBD1 on 6 matching bases. The CDR3 contains 16 residues. Trimming left V 1 base short and J 2 bases short, with 14 bases between. Germline-derived CDR1 and CDR2 are SGDLS and YYNGEE. CDR3 in amino acids: CASSVRDNDSTDTQYF. CDR3 coding DNA: TGTGCCAGCAGCGTACGGGACAACGATTCCACAGATACGCAGTATTTT.

This chain uses TRBV6-5 with TRBJ2-7; 10 bases are shared with TRBD2. The length of the CDR3 is 15 residues. CDR1 is MNHEY and CDR2 is SVGAGI in the germline V gene. Trimming at V came to 5 bases and at J to 1 base, leaving 5 bases not matched to a gene. The CDR3 reads CASSLAGAGSYEQYF. The CDR3 region has the DNA TGTGCCAGCAGTCTAGCGGGGGCTGGATCCTACGAGCAGTACTTC.

This clone was seen a single time. The chain is built from TRBV2 and TRBJ2-2; D gene unclear. CDR1 and CDR2 (germline): SNHLY, FYNNEI. Trimming removed 2 bases at V and 0 bases at J, with 7 bases between. This CDR3 spans 15 amino acids. The CDR3 reads CASSELRSNTGELFF. The CDR3 DNA is TGTGCCAGCAGTGAATTGCGGTCGAACACCGGGGAGCTGTTTTTT. The variable domain in full, with the rest retrieved from reference TRBV2 and TRBJ2-2, is EPEVTQTPSHQVTQMGQEVILRCVPISNHLYFYWYRQILGQKVEFLVSFYNNEISEKSEIFDDQFSVERPDGSNFTLKIRSTKLEDSAMYFCASSELRSNTGELFFGEGSRLTVL.

The chain recombines TRBV7-9 with TRBJ2-2, with D possibly matching TRBD1 (6 bases). The CDR3 sequence is 17 residues long. Germline values: CDR1 SEHNR, CDR2 FQNEAQ (reference sequence). The V end lost 2 bases, the J end lost 1 base, and 14 bases lay between the germline ends. CDR3 nucleotide sequence: TGTGCCAGCAGCTTACTTCGAGACAGGTTGAACACCGGGGAGCTGTTTTTT. Its protein is CASSLLRDRLNTGELFF.

The chain couples TRBV19 to TRBJ1-5; D is perhaps TRBD1 (6 bases). CDR1 LNHDA and CDR2 SQIVND come from the germline V gene (reference sequence). Deletions cut 6 bases from V and 3 bases from J, with 12 bases between. The CDR3 length is 14 residues. CDR3 sequence reads: CASRGQGYNQPQHF. CDR3 nucleotides: TGTGCCAGTAGGGGGCAGGGGTACAATCAGCCCCAGCATTTT.

This clone was seen a handful of times. The chain links TRBV27 to TRBJ2-1, with 13 positions matching TRBD2. V shed 4 bases and J 5 bases; nucleotides not matched to a gene: 5. The CDR3 has 16 amino acids. Germline assignment: CDR1 MNHEY and CDR2 SMNVEV (reference sequence). In nucleotides, the CDR3 is TGTGCCAGCAGTTCATGGACTAGCGGGGGAAACAATGAGCAGTTCTTC. It yields the protein CASSSWTSGGNNEQFF.

The chain has TRBV7-9 and TRBJ1-4; a possible D gene is TRBD1 (5 bases). CDR1 SEHNR and CDR2 FQNEAQ come from the germline V gene (reference sequence). The CDR3 is made up of 14 amino acids. V was clipped by 0 bases and J by 10 bases, with 12 bases between them. The CDR3 DNA reads as TGTGCCAGCAGCTTAGCACCCGGGAGGGGAAAACTGTTTTTT. Translated, it gives CASSLAPGRGKLFF.

The genes are TRBV29-1 and TRBJ2-1; TRBD2 agrees at 10 bases. The germline V gene has CDR1 SQVTM and CDR2 ANQGSEA. The CDR3 extends over 14 amino acids. V lost 6 bases and J lost 3; bases outside the gene matches: 5. CDR3 sequence (DNA): TGCAGCGTGGGGAGCGGGGGGGTCTACAATGAGCAGTTCTTC. Amino acid sequence: CSVGSGGVYNEQFF.

The genes are TRBV30 and TRBJ1-2; D not resolved. The CDR3 runs 12 residues. The V gene's germline CDR1 is GTSNPN and CDR2 SVGIG (reference sequence). The V end lost 0 bases, the J end lost 7 bases, and 9 bases lay between the germline ends. Here the CDR3 reads CAWSVRAGGYTF. The CDR3 region has the DNA TGTGCCTGGAGTGTACGGGCGGGTGGCTACACCTTC. Together with reference TRBV30 and TRBJ1-2, the CDR3 gives the full variable domain: SQTIHQWPATLVQPVGSPLSLECTVEGTSNPNLYWYRQAAGRGLQLLFYSVGIGQISSEVPQNLSASRPQDRQFILSSKKLLLSDSGFYLCAWSVRAGGYTFGSGTRLTVV.

The chain carries TRBV6-6 and TRBJ2-2, with D possibly matching TRBD2 (6 bases). V dropped 5 bases and J dropped 4 bases, with 11 bases sitting between them. The CDR3 totals 14 residues. Germline CDR1 is MNHNY and CDR2 is SVGAGI (reference sequence). The CDR3 reads CASSRPGATGELFF. CDR3 in DNA: TGTGCCAGCAGTAGACCGGGAGCCACCGGGGAGCTGTTTTTT.

CDR3 nucleotides: TGCAGCGTGAGATTAAACGAGGCGAACACTGAAGCTTTCTTT. It yields the protein CSVRLNEANTEAFF. The chain joins TRBV29-1 to TRBJ1-1; no definite D call. Per the germline V gene, CDR1 is SQVTM and CDR2 is ANQGSEA. The CDR3 has 14 residues. V lost 6 bases, J lost 1 base, and 15 bases lay in between.

As for this clone: One junction end disagrees with the germline gene, perhaps due to a read error. V gene TRBV5-4 combines with J gene TRBJ2-4; 10 bases are shared with TRBD1. The CDR3 extends over 16 amino acids. The germline CDR1 and CDR2 sequences are SGHNT and YYREEE (reference sequence). CDR3 bases: TGTGCCAGCAGCCCGGACAGACAGGGGGCTAGGAACAGTCAGTACTTC. This encodes CASSPDRQGARNSQYF.

There are a few counts of this clone. The chain carries TRBV15 and TRBJ2-1; 13 nucleotides agree with TRBD2. This CDR3 has 16 amino acids. V was pared by 5 bases and J by 6 bases, with 7 bases of the junction left unmatched. Germline V gene sequence: CDR1 LNHNV, CDR2 YYDKDF (reference sequence). CDR3 in DNA: TGTGCCACCAGCGACTTGACTAGCGGGAGGCTCAATGAGCAGTTCTTC. It yields the protein CATSDLTSGRLNEQFF.